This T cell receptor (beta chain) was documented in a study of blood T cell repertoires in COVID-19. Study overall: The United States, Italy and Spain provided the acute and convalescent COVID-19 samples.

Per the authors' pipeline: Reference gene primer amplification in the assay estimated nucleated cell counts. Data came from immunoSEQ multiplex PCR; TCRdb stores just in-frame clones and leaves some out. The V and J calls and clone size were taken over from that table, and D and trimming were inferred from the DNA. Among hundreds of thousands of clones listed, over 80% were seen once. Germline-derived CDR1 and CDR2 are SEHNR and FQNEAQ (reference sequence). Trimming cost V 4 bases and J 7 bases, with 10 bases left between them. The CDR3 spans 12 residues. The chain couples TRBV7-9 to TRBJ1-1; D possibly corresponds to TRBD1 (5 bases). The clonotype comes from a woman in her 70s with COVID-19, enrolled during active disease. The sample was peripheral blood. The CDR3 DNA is TGTGCCAGCAGCTCGACAGTAAATGAAGCTTTCTTT. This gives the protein CASSSTVNEAFF.